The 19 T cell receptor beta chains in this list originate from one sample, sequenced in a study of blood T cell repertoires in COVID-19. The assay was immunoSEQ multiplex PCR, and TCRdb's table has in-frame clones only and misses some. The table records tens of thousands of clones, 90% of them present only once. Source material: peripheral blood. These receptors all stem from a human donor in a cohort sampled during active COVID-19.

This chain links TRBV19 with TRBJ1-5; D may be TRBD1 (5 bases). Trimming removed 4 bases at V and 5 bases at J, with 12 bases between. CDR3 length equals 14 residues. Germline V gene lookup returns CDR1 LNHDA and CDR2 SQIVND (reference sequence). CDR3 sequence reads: CASSTTTGYQPQHF. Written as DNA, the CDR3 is TGTGCCAGTAGTACAACTACAGGATATCAGCCCCAGCATTTT.

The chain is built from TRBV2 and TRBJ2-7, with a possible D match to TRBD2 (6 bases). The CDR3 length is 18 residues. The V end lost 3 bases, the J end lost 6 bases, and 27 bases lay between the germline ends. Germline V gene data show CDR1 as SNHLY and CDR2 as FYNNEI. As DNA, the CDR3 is TGTGCCAGCAGTGATGGGGGACCCGACTACGCCGGAGGGTCCGAGCAGTACTTC. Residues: CASSDGGPDYAGGSEQYF.

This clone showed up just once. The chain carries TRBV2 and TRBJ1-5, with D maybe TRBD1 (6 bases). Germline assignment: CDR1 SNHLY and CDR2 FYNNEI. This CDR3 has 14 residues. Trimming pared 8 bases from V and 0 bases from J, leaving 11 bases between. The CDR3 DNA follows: TGTGCCAGCGGTGGACAGCTTAGCAATCAGCCCCAGCATTTT. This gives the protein CASGGQLSNQPQHF.

As DNA, the CDR3 is TGCGCCAGCAGCTTGGTCCAGGGGGCGTCTGGAAACACCATATATTTT. Translated: CASSLVQGASGNTIYF. The chain carries TRBV5-1 and TRBJ1-3; 8 bases fit TRBD1. This CDR3 spans 16 amino acids. Germline V gene sequence: CDR1 SGHRS, CDR2 YFSETQ. V was pared by 0 bases and J by 1 base, with 3 bases of the junction left unmatched.

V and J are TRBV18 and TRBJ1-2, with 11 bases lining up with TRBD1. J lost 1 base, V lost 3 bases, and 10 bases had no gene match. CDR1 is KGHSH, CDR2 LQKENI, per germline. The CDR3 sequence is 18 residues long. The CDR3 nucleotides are TGTGCCAGCTCACCCGGTATAGGACAGGGGGCGTTTAACTATGGCTACACCTTC. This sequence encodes CASSPGIGQGAFNYGYTF.

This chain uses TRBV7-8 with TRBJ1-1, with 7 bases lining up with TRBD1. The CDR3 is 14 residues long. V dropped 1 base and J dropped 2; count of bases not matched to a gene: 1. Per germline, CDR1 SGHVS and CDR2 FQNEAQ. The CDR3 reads CASSLGTGNTEAFF. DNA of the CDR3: TGTGCCAGCAGCTTAGGGACAGGAAACACTGAAGCTTTCTTT.

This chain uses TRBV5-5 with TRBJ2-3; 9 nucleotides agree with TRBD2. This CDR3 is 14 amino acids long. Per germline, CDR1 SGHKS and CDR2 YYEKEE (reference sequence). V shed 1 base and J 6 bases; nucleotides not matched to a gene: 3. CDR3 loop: CASSLRAGGDTQYF. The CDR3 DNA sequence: TGTGCCAGCAGCTTGCGAGCGGGAGGTGATACGCAGTATTTT. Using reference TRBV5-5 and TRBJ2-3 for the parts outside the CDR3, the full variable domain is DAGVTQSPTHLIKTRGQQVTLRCSPISGHKSVSWYQQVLGQGPQFIFQYYEKEERGRGNFPDRFSARQFPNYSSELNVNALLLGDSALYLCASSLRAGGDTQYFGPGTRLTVL.

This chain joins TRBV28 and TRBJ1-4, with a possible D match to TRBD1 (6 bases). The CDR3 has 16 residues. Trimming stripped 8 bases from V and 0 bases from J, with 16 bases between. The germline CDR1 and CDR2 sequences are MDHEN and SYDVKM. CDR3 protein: CASRTEGYTTNEKLFF. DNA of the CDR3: TGTGCCAGCCGGACAGAAGGGTATACAACTAATGAAAAACTGTTTTTT.

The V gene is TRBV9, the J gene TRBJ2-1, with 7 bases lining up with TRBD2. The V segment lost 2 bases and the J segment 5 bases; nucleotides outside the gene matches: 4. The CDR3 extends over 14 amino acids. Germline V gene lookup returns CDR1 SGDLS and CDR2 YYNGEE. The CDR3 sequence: CASSVLAENNEQFF. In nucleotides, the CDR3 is TGTGCCAGCAGCGTCCTAGCGGAGAACAATGAGCAGTTCTTC.

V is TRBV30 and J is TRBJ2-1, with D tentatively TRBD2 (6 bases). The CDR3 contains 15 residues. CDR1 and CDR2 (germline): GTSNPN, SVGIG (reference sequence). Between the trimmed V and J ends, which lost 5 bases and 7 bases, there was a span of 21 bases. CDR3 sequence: CAWAQEAGLNNEQFF. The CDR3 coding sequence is TGTGCCTGGGCCCAGGAGGCGGGATTAAATAATGAGCAGTTCTTC.

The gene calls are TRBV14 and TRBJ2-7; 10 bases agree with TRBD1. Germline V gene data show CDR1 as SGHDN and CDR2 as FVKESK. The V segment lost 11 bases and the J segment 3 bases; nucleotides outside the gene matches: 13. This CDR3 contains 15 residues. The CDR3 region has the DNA TGTGCCGGCAAGACAGGGGGCCCTCTGAACTACGAGCAGTACTTC. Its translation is CAGKTGGPLNYEQYF.

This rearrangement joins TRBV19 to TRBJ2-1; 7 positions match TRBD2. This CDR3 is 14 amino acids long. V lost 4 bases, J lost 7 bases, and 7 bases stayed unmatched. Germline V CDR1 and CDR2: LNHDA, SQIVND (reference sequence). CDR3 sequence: CASSTPGTINEQFF. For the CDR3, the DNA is TGTGCCAGTAGTACACCCGGGACTATTAATGAGCAGTTCTTC.

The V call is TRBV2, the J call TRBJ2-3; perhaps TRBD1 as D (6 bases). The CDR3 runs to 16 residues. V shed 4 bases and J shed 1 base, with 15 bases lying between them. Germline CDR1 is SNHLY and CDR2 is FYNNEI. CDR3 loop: CASSVRGPRGTDTQYF. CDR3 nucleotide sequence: TGTGCCAGCAGTGTCAGGGGCCCTCGGGGCACAGATACGCAGTATTTT.

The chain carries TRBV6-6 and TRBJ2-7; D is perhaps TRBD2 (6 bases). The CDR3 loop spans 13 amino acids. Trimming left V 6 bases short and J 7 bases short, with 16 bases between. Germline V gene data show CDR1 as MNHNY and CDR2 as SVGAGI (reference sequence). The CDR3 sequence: CASSPVGTGEQYF. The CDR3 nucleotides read TGTGCCAGCAGCCCAGTGGGGACTGGGGAGCAGTACTTC.

CDR3: CASRAGQGAADTQYF. The CDR3 coding sequence is TGTGCCAGCAGAGCGGGACAGGGGGCGGCAGATACGCAGTATTTT. V gene TRBV6-6 combines with J gene TRBJ2-3; TRBD1 matches at 12 bases. The CDR3 consists of 15 residues. Germline V gene data show CDR1 as MNHNY and CDR2 as SVGAGI (reference sequence). The trim removed 6 bases at V and 4 bases at J, leaving 5 bases unmatched.

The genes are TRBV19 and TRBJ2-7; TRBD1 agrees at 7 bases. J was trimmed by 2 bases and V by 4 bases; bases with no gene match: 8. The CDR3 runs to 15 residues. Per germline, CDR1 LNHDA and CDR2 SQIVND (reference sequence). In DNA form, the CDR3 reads TGTGCCAGTAGTAAACAGGGGCGTTTAGCCTACGAGCAGTACTTC. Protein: CASSKQGRLAYEQYF.

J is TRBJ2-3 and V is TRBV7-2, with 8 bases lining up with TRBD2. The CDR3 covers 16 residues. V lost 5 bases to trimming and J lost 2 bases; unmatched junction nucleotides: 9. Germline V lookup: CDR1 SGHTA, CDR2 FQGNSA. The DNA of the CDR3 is TGTGCCAGCAGCCTGCAGCCGGGGGGGTACACAGATACGCAGTATTTT. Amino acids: CASSLQPGGYTDTQYF.

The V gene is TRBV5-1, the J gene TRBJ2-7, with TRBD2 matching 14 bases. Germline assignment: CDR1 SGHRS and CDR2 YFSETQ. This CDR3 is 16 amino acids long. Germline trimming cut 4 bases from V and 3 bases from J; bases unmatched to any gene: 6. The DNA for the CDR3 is TGCGCCAGCAGCCATACAGGGACTAGCGGGAGCTACGAGCAGTACTTC. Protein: CASSHTGTSGSYEQYF.

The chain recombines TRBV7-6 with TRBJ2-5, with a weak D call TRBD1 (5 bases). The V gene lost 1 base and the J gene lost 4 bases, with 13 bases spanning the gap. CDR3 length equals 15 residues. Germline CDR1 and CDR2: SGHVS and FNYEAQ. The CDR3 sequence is CASSLVWGAGETQYF. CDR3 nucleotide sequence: TGTGCCAGCAGCTTAGTCTGGGGCGCAGGAGAGACCCAGTACTTC.